The 2 T cell receptor beta chains below were found in one sample sequenced in a study of blood T cell repertoires in COVID-19. Repertoires were generated with immunoSEQ multiplex PCR, while TCRdb's copy carries only in-frame clones and drops some. The table shows almost 400,000 clones, with 87% occurring only once. The sample consisted of peripheral blood. These receptors were collected from a woman aged 55-70 years with COVID-19, enrolled during active disease.

With regard to this clone: Other DNA variants within this sample encode the same CDR3. This chain joins TRBV7-2 and TRBJ1-5; TRBD1 matches 8 bases. V lost 5 bases and J lost 3; bases outside the gene matches: 6. CDR3 length equals 15 residues. Germline CDR1 SGHTA, CDR2 FQGNSA. The CDR3 region is CASSLRQGANQPQHF. The DNA of the CDR3 is TGTGCCAGCAGCCTCCGCCAGGGGGCCAATCAGCCCCAGCATTTT.

The chain uses TRBV4-1 and TRBJ2-7; maybe TRBD1 (6 bases). Germline CDR1 reads MGHRA; CDR2 reads YSYEKL. The CDR3 consists of 13 residues. Deletions cut 4 bases from V and 5 bases from J, with 12 bases between. This chain's CDR3 is CASSRIQGNEQYF. The CDR3 nucleotides read TGCGCCAGCAGCCGCATACAGGGCAACGAGCAGTACTTC.